Presented here are 2 T cell receptor beta chains from one specimen sequenced in a study of shared clonotypes between healthy human individuals. Clones were read by immunoSEQ multiplex PCR, and TCRdb kept only the in-frame ones, dropping some. Altogether more than 2,000,000 clones are present, around nine tenths being singletons, with the ten largest covering roughly 0.14%. The sample taken for sequencing was naive CD4+ T cells sorted from blood. Subset indicated: CD45RA+ positively selected. These receptor sequences come from a man aged 18 to 35 in good health.

The V gene is TRBV28, the J gene TRBJ1-2; TRBD1 matches at 8 bases. The germline V gene encodes CDR1 MDHEN and CDR2 SYDVKM. The CDR3 contains 15 residues. J gave up 4 bases and V 6 bases, and 10 bases lay outside the gene matches. CDR3 loop: CASRPDRAIGYGYTF. The CDR3 DNA is TGTGCCAGCAGGCCGGACAGGGCAATTGGCTATGGCTACACCTTC.

This chain joins TRBV19 and TRBJ1-6, with D possibly matching TRBD1 (5 bases). V was pared by 9 bases and J by 6 bases, with 18 bases between. This CDR3 comprises 15 residues. The germline V gene has CDR1 LNHDA and CDR2 SQIVND (reference sequence). The CDR3 DNA reads as TGTGCCAGCGGACACGTAAAGCGTGGTAATTCACCCCTCCACTTT. Protein: CASGHVKRGNSPLHF.